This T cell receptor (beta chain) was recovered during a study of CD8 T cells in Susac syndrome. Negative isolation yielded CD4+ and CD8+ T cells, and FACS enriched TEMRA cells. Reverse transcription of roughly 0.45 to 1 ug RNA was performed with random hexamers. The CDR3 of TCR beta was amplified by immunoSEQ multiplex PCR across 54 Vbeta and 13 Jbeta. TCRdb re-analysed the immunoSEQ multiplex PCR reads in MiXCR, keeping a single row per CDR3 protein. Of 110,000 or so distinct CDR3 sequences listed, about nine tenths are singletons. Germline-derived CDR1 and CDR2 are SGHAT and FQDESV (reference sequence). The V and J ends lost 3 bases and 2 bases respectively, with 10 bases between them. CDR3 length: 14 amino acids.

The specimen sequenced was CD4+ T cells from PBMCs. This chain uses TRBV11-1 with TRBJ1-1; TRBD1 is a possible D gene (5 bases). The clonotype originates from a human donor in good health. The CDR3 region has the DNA TGTGCCAGCAGCTTTGGGGCGGCAAACACTGAAGCTTTCTTT. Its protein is CASSFGAANTEAFF.